The 24 T cell receptor delta chains in this list originate from one sample, sequenced in a study of Vδ1+ human thymocytes (dated by TCRdb to between 2017 and 2018). What the work shows at the level of the full study, not this receptor alone: Thymic TRG and TRD repertoires appeared highly polyclonal with Gaussian CDR3 length distributions, unlike oligoclonal peripheral blood repertoires.

The data were produced on an Illumina MiSeq. RNA extraction was performed with the RNeasy mini kit, and reverse transcription was done with Superscript III. To generate the CDR3 amplicons, a multiplex PCR was run using pooled V-gene forward primers together with a constant-region reverse primer that carried Illumina adaptor overhangs. TCRdb reprocessed the public data with the CATT caller; entries with the same nucleotide sequence were combined afterwards. The sample contains about 75,000 delta-chain clones, around 35% of them found a single time. The top ten hold 0.2% to 0.3% of the sample. Which antigens these TCRs recognize remains unknown. Sequencing was carried out using Vdelta1+ gamma-delta thymocytes from the thymus. This sample's cell subset or site label indicates: FACS-sorted CD3+ TCRalphabeta- TCRVdelta1+ TCRVdelta2- thymocytes. These receptor sequences come from a boy in the first two years of life who had congenital heart surgery.

The chain has TRDV1 and TRDJ1, with D possibly being TRDD3 (5 bases). Trimming took off 0 bases at V and 3 bases at J, with 20 bases between the two ends. This CDR3 is built from 18 residues. Germline CDR1 TSWWSYY, CDR2 QGS. In nucleotides, the CDR3 is TGTGCTCTTGGGGAACTTCCCACCCAGGGGACCATCGCCGATAAACTCATCTTT. As protein: CALGELPTQGTIADKLIF.

This clone has more than one count but fewer than ten. The junction and the germline gene differ at one end; a read error may be behind it. This sequence joins TRDV2 and TRDJ1; 7 bases agree with TRDD3. Germline V gene sequence: CDR1 GEAIGNYY, CDR2 EKD. The CDR3 has 14 amino acids. CDR3 nucleotides: TGTGCCAGTGACACGGGGGGGATCCCCGATAAACTCATCTTT. The encoded protein is CASDTGGIPDKLIF.

The sample holds a few counts of this clone. The genes are TRDV1 and TRDJ1, with D possibly being TRDD3 (5 bases). V shed 2 bases and J shed 0 bases, with 16 bases lying between them. The CDR3 is made up of 17 amino acids. Germline V gene lookup returns CDR1 TSWWSYY and CDR2 QGS. Here the CDR3 reads CALGEKARGGYTDKLIF. The CDR3 DNA reads as TGTGCTCTTGGGGAAAAAGCAAGGGGGGGTTACACCGATAAACTCATCTTT.

J is TRDJ1 and V is TRDV1, with 12 bases lining up with TRDD3. Germline lookup yields CDR1 TSWWSYY and CDR2 QGS. V was pared by 0 bases and J by 0 bases, with 17 bases of the junction left unmatched. The CDR3 loop spans 22 amino acids. CDR3 region: CALGELPTPYWGIPTYTDKLIF. Written as DNA, the CDR3 is TGTGCTCTTGGGGAACTCCCCACCCCTTACTGGGGGATACCCACGTACACCGATAAACTCATCTTT.

The rearrangement uses TRDV1 and TRDJ1, with D possibly matching TRDD3 (6 bases). V was cut by 1 base and J by 6 bases, with 15 bases left in between. Germline V CDR1 and CDR2: TSWWSYY, QGS. The CDR3 has 15 residues. The CDR3 protein is CALGEPDGGDHKLIF. The CDR3 nucleotides are TGTGCTCTTGGGGAACCAGACGGGGGAGACCATAAACTCATCTTT.

Details on this clone: Other DNA sequences from this sample encode an identical CDR3 as well. The chain carries TRDV1 and TRDJ1; 13 bases map to TRDD3. This CDR3 has 23 residues. Trimming cost V 0 bases and J 1 base; bases outside gene matches: 20. The germline gives CDR1 TSWWSYY, CDR2 QGS. CDR3 DNA sequence: TGTGCTCTTGGGGAACTCGGCCTTCCTAGGACATACTGGGGGATACGTGCCACCGATAAACTCATCTTT. This gives the protein CALGELGLPRTYWGIRATDKLIF.

Concerning this clone itself: This same CDR3 is encoded by further DNA sequences in the sample. The chain joins TRDV1 to TRDJ1; no definite D call. The CDR3 is made up of 17 amino acids. Trimming removed 0 bases from V and 0 bases from J, with 14 bases in between. Per germline, CDR1 TSWWSYY and CDR2 QGS. The CDR3 region has the DNA TGTGCTCTTGGGGAACTAATCCGGGTCCTCGACACCGATAAACTCATCTTT. This gives the protein CALGELIRVLDTDKLIF.

V usage is TRDV1 and J usage is TRDJ1, with 9 bases that match TRDD3. V shed 5 bases and J 0 bases; nucleotides not matched to a gene: 25. Germline V gives CDR1 TSWWSYY, CDR2 QGS. CDR3 length: 22 residues. The CDR3, as DNA: TGTGCTCTTGGGTCAGATTCCTACACCCCTCTTACTGGGGGACCGTACACCGATAAACTCATCTTT. The encoded protein is CALGSDSYTPLTGGPYTDKLIF.

This chain links TRDV2 with TRDJ1; TRDD3 matches 10 bases. Unmatched junction bases numbered 13, after V lost 9 bases and J lost 4 bases. The germline CDR1 and CDR2 sequences are GEAIGNYY and EKD. There are 15 residues in the CDR3. The CDR3, as DNA: TGTGCCACCGTAATAATGGGGGATACAGGCGATAAACTCATCTTT. Its protein product is CATVIMGDTGDKLIF.

This clone was counted a few times. The chain joins TRDV1 to TRDJ1; 10 nucleotides agree with TRDD3. V lost 3 bases and J lost 6; bases outside the gene matches: 19. There are 19 residues in the CDR3. Germline V lookup: CDR1 TSWWSYY, CDR2 QGS. DNA of the CDR3: TGTGCTCTTGGGGACTGCTTCCCCTCGTACTGGGGGATCGGGCATAAACTCATCTTT. This translates into CALGDCFPSYWGIGHKLIF.

The chain joins TRDV2 to TRDJ3; maybe TRDD3 (6 bases). Germline CDR1 reads GEAIGNYY; CDR2 reads EKD. The length of the CDR3 is 15 residues. V was clipped by 9 bases and J by 0 bases, with 11 bases between them. The CDR3 DNA reads TGTGCCACGGGGGAAATCTCCTGGGACACCCGACAGATGTTTTTC. Protein product: CATGEISWDTRQMFF.

V is TRDV1 and J is TRDJ1, with TRDD3 matching over 10 bases. Per germline, CDR1 TSWWSYY and CDR2 QGS. The CDR3 runs to 18 residues. The V and J ends lost 7 bases and 1 base, in that order; junction bases with no gene match: 15. The CDR3 coding sequence is TGTGCTCTTGTCCCTAACGGGGGGGGATACGTCGCCACCGATAAACTCATCTTT. Translating it yields CALVPNGGGYVATDKLIF.

By its share, this clone is medium-sized. The rearrangement joins TRDV2 to TRDJ2, with D perhaps matching TRDD3 (6 bases). CDR3 length equals 15 residues. Germline V gene data show CDR1 as GEAIGNYY and CDR2 as EKD. V was clipped by 7 bases and J by 5 bases, with 19 bases between them. CDR3: CACERWGLATAQLFF. Here the CDR3 DNA reads TGTGCCTGCGAGAGGTGGGGGTTAGCCACAGCACAACTCTTCTTT.

The chain couples TRDV1 to TRDJ1; TRDD3 matches 9 bases. Germline CDR1 and CDR2: TSWWSYY and QGS. The CDR3 length is 18 residues. V gave up 4 bases and J gave up 0 bases; unmatched junction bases: 12. The CDR3 DNA is TGTGCTCTTGGGGGGGTCTCTTGGGGGATATACCACACCGATAAACTCATCTTT. This encodes CALGGVSWGIYHTDKLIF.

As regards this clone: This same CDR3 is encoded by further DNA sequences in the sample. The chain has TRDV2 and TRDJ1; D is possibly TRDD3 (5 bases). V lost 5 bases and J 1 base, leaving 28 bases between the germline ends. The CDR3 contains 19 residues. Germline CDR1 GEAIGNYY, CDR2 EKD. CDR3 amino acids: CACAVPFWGQQGSTDKLIF. CDR3 sequence (DNA): TGTGCCTGTGCCGTCCCTTTTTGGGGCCAACAAGGGAGCACCGATAAACTCATCTTT.

The chain uses TRDV1 and TRDJ1, with D unclear. The CDR3 totals 20 residues. The germline CDR1 and CDR2 sequences are TSWWSYY and QGS. V lost 4 bases and J lost 0, with 27 bases in between. This chain's CDR3 is CALGAYPGLGPASYTDKLIF. In DNA form, the CDR3 reads TGTGCTCTTGGGGCCTATCCGGGGTTGGGCCCCGCCTCGTACACCGATAAACTCATCTTT.

In the case of this clone: Germline is not matched at one junction end, which may reflect a read error. The J gene is TRDJ1, the V gene TRDV1; either TRDD2 or TRDD3 may fit D (8 bases each). This CDR3 spans 22 amino acids. The germline CDR1 and CDR2 sequences are TSWWSYY and QGS. CDR3 coding DNA: TGTGCTCTTGGGGAAGAATTAGGCCTTCCTAGAATCCTTCTGGGGGACACCGATAAACTCATCTTC. Encoded protein: CALGEELGLPRILLGDTDKLIF.

Remarks on this clone: At one end the junction does not follow the germline gene, possibly because of a read error. This chain links TRDV1 with TRDJ1, with TRDD3 matching 9 bases. Germline V gene lookup returns CDR1 TSWWSYY and CDR2 QGS. CDR3 size: 17 residues. The DNA of the CDR3 is TGTGCTCATGGGGACCACGGATACTGGGGGACCACCGATAAACTCATCTTT. It is translated as CAHGDHGYWGTTDKLIF.

The chain uses TRDV1 and TRDJ1; 9 bases align to TRDD3. V was clipped by 4 bases and J by 1 base; unmatched bases: 13. The germline V gene has CDR1 TSWWSYY and CDR2 QGS. The length of the CDR3 is 18 residues. The CDR3 is CALGGVRDWGTLTDKLIF. Here the CDR3 DNA reads TGTGCTCTTGGGGGCGTCCGGGACTGGGGGACCCTCACCGATAAACTCATCTTT.

The chain combines TRDV1 with TRDJ1; TRDD3 aligns across 9 bases. The CDR3 loop spans 19 amino acids. J lost 0 bases, V lost 2 bases, and 13 bases had no gene match. The germline CDR1 and CDR2 sequences are TSWWSYY and QGS. The CDR3 DNA sequence: TGTGCTCTTGGGGAAGAGGGGGGGGATACTCAAGAGTACACCGATAAACTCATCTTT. As protein: CALGEEGGDTQEYTDKLIF.

This rearrangement joins TRDV1 to TRDJ1, with D perhaps matching TRDD3 (8 bases). The CDR3 runs 20 residues. Between the trimmed V and J ends, which lost 3 bases and 0 bases, there was a span of 26 bases. Looked up from germline, CDR1 is TSWWSYY and CDR2 is QGS. Here the CDR3 reads CALGDRPSSTRLGDTDKLIF. DNA of the CDR3: TGTGCTCTTGGGGATAGGCCTTCCTCCACTCGACTGGGGGACACCGATAAACTCATCTTT.

The chain uses TRDV1 and TRDJ1, with D uncertain. Trimming shortened V by 0 bases and J by 11 bases, and 19 bases separated the two germline ends. Per the germline V gene, CDR1 is TSWWSYY and CDR2 is QGS. CDR3 length equals 15 residues. The chain's CDR3 is CALGELDHKLFKLIF. The CDR3 DNA follows: TGTGCTCTTGGGGAACTAGACCACAAGCTTTTTAAGCTCATCTTT.

The chain couples TRDV1 to TRDJ1; 9 bases are a match to TRDD3. The V gene end was trimmed by 7 bases and the J gene end by 1 base; junction bases not matched to a gene: 22. This CDR3 has 20 residues. CDR1 TSWWSYY and CDR2 QGS come from the germline V gene. The CDR3 coding sequence is TGTGCTCTTGTTTCACTATGGCCGACTGGGGGACATTGCTGCACCGATAAACTCATCTTT. Its translation is CALVSLWPTGGHCCTDKLIF.

This clone was seen once. Germline is not matched at one junction end, which may reflect a read error. The chain carries TRDV1 and TRDJ1; TRDD3 is a possible D gene (6 bases). The CDR3 spans 15 residues. The V gene's germline CDR1 is TSWWSYY and CDR2 QGS. As DNA, the CDR3 is TGTGCTCTTGGGGGATACGGAGGGCCAACCGATGAACTCATCTTT. Its protein product is CALGGYGGPTDELIF.